These 2 T cell receptor beta chains were sequenced from one sample in a study of OX40 agonist ivuxolimab in advanced cancers. The method was immunoSEQ multiplex PCR; TCRdb's version includes in-frame clones alone and lacks a portion of them. The table lists about 35,000 clones, roughly 90% of them singletons. The sequencing here drew on CD4+ or CD8+ T cells sorted from blood, taken in a trial of the OX40 agonist ivuxolimab. Receptors originate from an adult with an advanced solid tumor such as melanoma, head and neck, liver or kidney cancer.

The gene calls are TRBV2 and TRBJ2-7; D is ambiguous. V was cut by 7 bases and J by 0 bases, with 13 bases left in between. CDR3 length equals 14 residues. CDR1 and CDR2 from the germline V gene are SNHLY and FYNNEI. CDR3: CASKPWSSSYEQYF. CDR3 in DNA: TGTGCCAGCAAGCCTTGGTCTAGCTCCTACGAGCAGTACTTC.

This rearrangement joins TRBV7-2 to TRBJ2-7; D unresolved. CDR1 is SGHTA, CDR2 FQGNSA, per germline. Trimming removed 5 bases at V and 3 bases at J, with 11 bases between. The CDR3 spans 13 residues. The CDR3 DNA follows: TGTGCCAGCAGCCCTGACGGCTTCTACGAGCAGTACTTC. This translates into CASSPDGFYEQYF.